These 5 T cell receptor beta chains were sequenced from one sample in a study of T cells after yellow fever vaccination. Via MiXCR, TCRdb re-called the 5' RACE reads, giving one row per CDR3 protein. The profile shows hundreds of thousands of distinct CDR3 sequences, 13% of them singletons. Specimen: PBMCs, collected on the day of the yellow fever booster vaccination. Receptors were obtained from a man aged 25 to 40 who received the YFV17D yellow fever vaccine.

In this sample, this clonotype turned up many times. The chain carries TRBV5-1 and TRBJ2-2, with 11 nucleotides matching TRBD2. Germline V gives CDR1 SGHRS, CDR2 YFSETQ. V was pared by 2 bases and J by 1 base, with 1 base of the junction left unmatched. The CDR3 loop spans 16 amino acids. CDR3 bases: TGCGCCAGCAGCTTCACTAGCGGGGGGAACACCGGGGAGCTGTTTTTT. Its protein is CASSFTSGGNTGELFF.

This clonotype was counted only a few times. J is TRBJ2-1 and V is TRBV4-2; a weak D match, TRBD2 (6 bases). The CDR3 has 19 residues. CDR1 and CDR2 (germline): LGHNA, YNFKEQ. Trimming removed 3 bases at V and 8 bases at J, with 29 bases between. The CDR3 sequence is CASSHETSLAAIYSYEQFF. Here the CDR3 DNA reads TGTGCCAGCAGCCACGAGACTAGTCTGGCGGCAATCTACAGTTATGAGCAGTTCTTC.

This clonotype has only a few counts. This chain joins TRBV6-1 and TRBJ2-5; 7 nucleotides align to TRBD1. Germline-derived CDR1 and CDR2 are MNHNS and SASEGT. The trim removed 4 bases at V and 1 base at J, leaving 6 bases unmatched. This CDR3 contains 15 residues. CDR3 residues: CASSVYGDSQETQYF. CDR3 DNA: TGTGCCAGCAGTGTCTATGGGGACAGCCAAGAGACCCAGTACTTC.

This clonotype showed up just a few times. The chain recombines TRBV10-3 with TRBJ2-7; a weak D match, TRBD1 (6 bases). V dropped 3 bases and J dropped 1 base, with 10 bases sitting between them. Germline CDR1 is ENHRY and CDR2 is SYGVKD. CDR3 length: 14 amino acids. CDR3 bases: TGTGCCATCAGTGATTCGACAGGATCCTACGAGCAGTACTTC. The encoded protein is CAISDSTGSYEQYF.

This clonotype has only a few counts. J is TRBJ2-5 and V is TRBV7-2, with TRBD2 matching over 8 bases. V dropped 5 bases and J dropped 4; count of bases not matched to a gene: 9. Germline V gene sequence: CDR1 SGHTA, CDR2 FQGNSA. This CDR3 spans 15 amino acids. The CDR3 region is CASSPLPSGLETQYF. As DNA, the CDR3 is TGTGCCAGCAGCCCCTTGCCTAGCGGGCTAGAGACCCAGTACTTC. Using reference TRBV7-2 and TRBJ2-5 for the parts outside the CDR3, the full variable domain is GAGVSQSPSNKVTEKGKDVELRCDPISGHTALYWYRQSLGQGLEFLIYFQGNSAPDKSGLPSDRFSAERTGGSVSTLTIQRTQQEDSAVYLCASSPLPSGLETQYFGPGTRLLVL.